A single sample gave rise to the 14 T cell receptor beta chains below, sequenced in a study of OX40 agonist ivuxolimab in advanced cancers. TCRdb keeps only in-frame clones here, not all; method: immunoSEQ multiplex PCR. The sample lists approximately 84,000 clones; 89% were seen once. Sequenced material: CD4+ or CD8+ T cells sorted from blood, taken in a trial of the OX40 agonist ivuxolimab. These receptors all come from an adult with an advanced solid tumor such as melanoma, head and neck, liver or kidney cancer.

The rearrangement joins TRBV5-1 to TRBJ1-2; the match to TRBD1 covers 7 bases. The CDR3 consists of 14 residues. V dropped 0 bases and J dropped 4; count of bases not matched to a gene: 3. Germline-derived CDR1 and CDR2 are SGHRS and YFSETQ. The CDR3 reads CASSLVRGAYGYTF. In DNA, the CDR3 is TGCGCCAGCAGCTTGGTCAGGGGGGCCTATGGCTACACCTTC.

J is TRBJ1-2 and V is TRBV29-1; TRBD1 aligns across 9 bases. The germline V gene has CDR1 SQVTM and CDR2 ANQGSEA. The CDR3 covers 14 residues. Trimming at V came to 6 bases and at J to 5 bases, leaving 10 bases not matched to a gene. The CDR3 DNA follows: TGCAGCGTCGGAGGGGGGGACAGGGCATATGGCTACACCTTC. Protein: CSVGGGDRAYGYTF. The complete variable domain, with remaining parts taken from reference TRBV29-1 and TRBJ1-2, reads SAVISQKPSRDICQRGTSLTIQCQVDSQVTMMFWYRQQPGQSLTLIATANQGSEATYESGFVIDKFPISRPNLTFSTLTVSNMSPEDSSIYLCSVGGGDRAYGYTFGSGTRLTVV.

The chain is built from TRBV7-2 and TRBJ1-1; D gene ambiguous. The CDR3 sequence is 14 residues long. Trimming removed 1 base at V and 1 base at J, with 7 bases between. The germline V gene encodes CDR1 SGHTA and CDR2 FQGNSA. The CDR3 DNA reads TGTGCCAGCAGCTTAGACGCCTCGAACACTGAAGCTTTCTTT. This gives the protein CASSLDASNTEAFF.

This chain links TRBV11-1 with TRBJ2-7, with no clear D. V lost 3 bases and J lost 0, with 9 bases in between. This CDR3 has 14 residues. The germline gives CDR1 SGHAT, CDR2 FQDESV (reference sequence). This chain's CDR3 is CASSFLRSSYEQYF. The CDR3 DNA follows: TGTGCCAGCAGCTTTCTCAGGAGCTCCTACGAGCAGTACTTC.

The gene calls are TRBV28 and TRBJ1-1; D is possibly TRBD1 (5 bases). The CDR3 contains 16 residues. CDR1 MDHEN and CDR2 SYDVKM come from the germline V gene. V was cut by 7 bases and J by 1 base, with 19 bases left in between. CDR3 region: CASNFGGGLTNTEAFF. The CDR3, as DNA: TGTGCCAGCAACTTTGGGGGGGGATTGACGAACACTGAAGCTTTCTTT.

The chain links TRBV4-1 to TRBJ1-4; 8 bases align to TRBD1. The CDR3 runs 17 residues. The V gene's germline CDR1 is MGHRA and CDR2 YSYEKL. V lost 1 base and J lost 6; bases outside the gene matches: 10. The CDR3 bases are TGCGCCAGCAGCCAAGTGCGGGCCGGGACAGGTGATGAAAAACTGTTTTTT. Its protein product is CASSQVRAGTGDEKLFF.

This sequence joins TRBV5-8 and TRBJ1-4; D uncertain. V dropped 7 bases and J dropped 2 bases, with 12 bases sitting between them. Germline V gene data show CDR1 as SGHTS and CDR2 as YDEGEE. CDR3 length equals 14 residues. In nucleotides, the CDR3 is TGTGCCAGCTCACGGGAACTTACTAATGAAAAACTGTTTTTT. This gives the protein CASSRELTNEKLFF.

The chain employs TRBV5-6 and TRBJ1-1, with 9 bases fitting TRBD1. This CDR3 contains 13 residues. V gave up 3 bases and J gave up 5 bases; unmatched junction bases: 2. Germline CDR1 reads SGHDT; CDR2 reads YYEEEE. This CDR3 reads CASSWDRVTEAFF. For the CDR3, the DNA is TGTGCCAGCAGCTGGGACAGGGTGACTGAAGCTTTCTTT.

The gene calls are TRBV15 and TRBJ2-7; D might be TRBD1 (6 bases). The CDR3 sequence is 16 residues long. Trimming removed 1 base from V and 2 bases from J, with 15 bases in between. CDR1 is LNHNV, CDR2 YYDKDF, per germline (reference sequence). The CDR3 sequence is CATSRVQGYLAYEQYF. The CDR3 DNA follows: TGTGCCACCAGCAGAGTACAGGGTTATCTGGCCTACGAGCAGTACTTC.

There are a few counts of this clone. The CDR3 loop is CASRRGERDRAFF. Written as DNA, the CDR3 is TGTGCCAGCAGGCGGGGTGAGAGGGATCGAGCTTTCTTT. The chain is built from TRBV2 and TRBJ1-1; D is uncertain. This CDR3 is built from 13 residues. V lost 6 bases, J lost 10 bases, and 18 bases lay in between. Germline V gives CDR1 SNHLY, CDR2 FYNNEI.

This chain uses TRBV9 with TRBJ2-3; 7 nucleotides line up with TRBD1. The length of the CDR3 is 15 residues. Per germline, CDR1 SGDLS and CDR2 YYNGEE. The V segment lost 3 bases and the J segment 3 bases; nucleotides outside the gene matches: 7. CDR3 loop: CASSGATGTTDTQYF. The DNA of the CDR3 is TGTGCCAGCAGCGGGGCGACAGGGACGACAGATACGCAGTATTTT.

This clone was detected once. CDR3 nucleotide sequence: TGTGCCAGCAGGACGGACTACGGACTAGCGGGATTATCCTACGAGCAGTACTTC. It specifies CASRTDYGLAGLSYEQYF. The chain carries TRBV2 and TRBJ2-7, with 12 nucleotides matching TRBD2. The germline CDR1 and CDR2 sequences are SNHLY and FYNNEI. The CDR3 totals 18 residues. V dropped 6 bases and J dropped 1; count of bases not matched to a gene: 13. Complete variable domain (other parts from reference TRBV2 and TRBJ2-7): EPEVTQTPSHQVTQMGQEVILRCVPISNHLYFYWYRQILGQKVEFLVSFYNNEISEKSEIFDDQFSVERPDGSNFTLKIRSTKLEDSAMYFCASRTDYGLAGLSYEQYFGPGTRLTVT.

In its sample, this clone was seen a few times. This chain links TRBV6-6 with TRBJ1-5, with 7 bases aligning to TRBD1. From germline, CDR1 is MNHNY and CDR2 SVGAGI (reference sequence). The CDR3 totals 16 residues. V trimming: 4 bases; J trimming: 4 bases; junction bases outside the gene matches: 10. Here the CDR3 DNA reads TGTGCCAGCAGTTTAGGTAGGAGGGGGCTGAATCAGCCCCAGCATTTT. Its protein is CASSLGRRGLNQPQHF.

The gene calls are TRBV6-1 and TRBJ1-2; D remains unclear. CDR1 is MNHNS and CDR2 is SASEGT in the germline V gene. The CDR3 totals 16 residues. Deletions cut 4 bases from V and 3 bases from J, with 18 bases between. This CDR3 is CASSGRIARSYYGYTF. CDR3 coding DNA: TGTGCCAGCAGTGGACGAATAGCTCGGTCTTACTATGGCTACACCTTC.